The entry below gives a single T cell receptor (beta chain) sequence along with its context. The antigen is unknown. This entry comes from a study of PD-1 blockade in classical Hodgkin lymphoma. About the research overall: Nivolumab dosing for patients was 3 mg/kg, administered intravenously every 2 weeks. Points from the study as a whole: Repertoires differed for reasons still undefined, possibly disease activity or prior therapy. CD4+ TCR diversity climbed significantly by C4D1, unlike CD8+ TCR diversity. Healthy donors were reported to have higher baseline TCR diversity than newly diagnosed patients.

In every patient, relapse followed autologous stem cell transplantation, while exposure to brentuximab vedotin differed. The J segment lost 1 base and the V segment lost 7 bases, leaving 4 bases of the junction unmatched. In germline, CDR1 is MNHNY, CDR2 SVGAGI (reference sequence). The CDR3 covers 16 residues. Profiled with immunoSEQ multiplex PCR; TCRdb holds only in-frame clones, not every one. The table has tens of thousands of clones, 85% to 90% seen once. The sample was peripheral blood mononuclear cells (PBMCs), taken at baseline. V and J are TRBV6-6 and TRBJ2-1, with 13 bases aligning to TRBD2. The sequence derives from a human donor with classical Hodgkin lymphoma. CDR3 amino acids: CASTTSGGLSYNEQFF. CDR3 sequence (DNA): TGTGCCAGCACGACTAGCGGGGGGTTGTCCTACAATGAGCAGTTCTTC.